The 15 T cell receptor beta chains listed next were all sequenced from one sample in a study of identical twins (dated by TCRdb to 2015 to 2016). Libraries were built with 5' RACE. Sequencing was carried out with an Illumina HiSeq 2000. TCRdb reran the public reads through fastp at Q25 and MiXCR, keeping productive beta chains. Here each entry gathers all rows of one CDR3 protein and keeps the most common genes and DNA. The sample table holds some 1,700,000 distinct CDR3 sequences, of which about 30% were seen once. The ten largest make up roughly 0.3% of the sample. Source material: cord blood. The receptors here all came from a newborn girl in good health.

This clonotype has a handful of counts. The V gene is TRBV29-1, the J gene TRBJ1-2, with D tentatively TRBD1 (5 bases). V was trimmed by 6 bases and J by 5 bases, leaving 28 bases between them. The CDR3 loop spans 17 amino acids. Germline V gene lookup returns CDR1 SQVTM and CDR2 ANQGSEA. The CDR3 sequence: CSVSQRGANKRGYGYTF. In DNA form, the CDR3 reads TGCAGCGTCTCCCAACGAGGGGCAAACAAAAGGGGATATGGCTACACCTTC.

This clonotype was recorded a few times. The CDR3 is CSASPGGSGQPQHF. The CDR3 DNA reads TGCAGTGCTAGTCCAGGGGGCAGCGGACAGCCCCAGCATTTT. The chain uses TRBV20-1 and TRBJ1-5, with 8 bases aligning to TRBD1. The length of the CDR3 is 14 residues. Germline CDR1 reads DFQATT; CDR2 reads SNEGSKA (reference sequence). V shed 3 bases and J 7 bases; nucleotides not matched to a gene: 8.

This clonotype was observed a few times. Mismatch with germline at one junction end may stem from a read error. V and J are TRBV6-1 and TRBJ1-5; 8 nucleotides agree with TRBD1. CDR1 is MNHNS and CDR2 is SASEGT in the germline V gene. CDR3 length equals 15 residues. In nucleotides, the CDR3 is TGTGCCAGCAGTGAGGCCCCAGGGGGCAAGCAGCCCCAGCATTTT. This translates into CASSEAPGGKQPQHF.

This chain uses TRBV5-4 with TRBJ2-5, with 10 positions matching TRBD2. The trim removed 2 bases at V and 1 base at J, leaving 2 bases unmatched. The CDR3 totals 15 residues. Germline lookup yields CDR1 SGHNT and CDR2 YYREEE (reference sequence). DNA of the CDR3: TGTGCCAGCAGCTTTACTAGCGGGGCCCAAGAGACCCAGTACTTC. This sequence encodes CASSFTSGAQETQYF.

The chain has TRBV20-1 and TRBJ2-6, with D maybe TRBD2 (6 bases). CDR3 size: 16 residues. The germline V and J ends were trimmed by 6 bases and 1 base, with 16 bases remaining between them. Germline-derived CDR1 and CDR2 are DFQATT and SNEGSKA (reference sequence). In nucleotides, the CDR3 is TGCAGTGCACCGGGACTGGCCGATTCTGGGGCCAACGTCCTGACTTTC. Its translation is CSAPGLADSGANVLTF.

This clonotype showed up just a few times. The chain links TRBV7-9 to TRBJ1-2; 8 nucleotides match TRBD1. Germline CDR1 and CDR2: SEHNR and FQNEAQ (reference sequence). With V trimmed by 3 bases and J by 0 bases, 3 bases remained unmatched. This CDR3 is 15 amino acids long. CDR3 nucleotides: TGTGCCAGCAGCTTCGGACAGGGAACTAACTATGGCTACACCTTC. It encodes CASSFGQGTNYGYTF.

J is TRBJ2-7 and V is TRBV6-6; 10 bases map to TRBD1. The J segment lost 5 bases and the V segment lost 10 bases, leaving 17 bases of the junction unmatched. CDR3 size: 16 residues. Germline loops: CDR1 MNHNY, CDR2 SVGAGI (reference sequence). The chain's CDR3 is CATRPGQGFFIHEQYF. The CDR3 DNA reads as TGTGCCACCCGACCGGGACAGGGGTTTTTTATCCACGAGCAGTACTTC.

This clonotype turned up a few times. CDR3 amino acids: CATSDLVRVLAGGPFF. CDR3 coding DNA: TGTGCCACCAGTGATTTGGTTCGGGTACTAGCGGGAGGTCCGTTCTTC. The chain combines TRBV24-1 with TRBJ2-1; 12 bases are shared with TRBD2. Trimming removed 0 bases from V and 15 bases from J; junction bases left unmatched: 11. The CDR3 runs 16 residues. In germline, CDR1 is KGHDR, CDR2 SFDVKD.

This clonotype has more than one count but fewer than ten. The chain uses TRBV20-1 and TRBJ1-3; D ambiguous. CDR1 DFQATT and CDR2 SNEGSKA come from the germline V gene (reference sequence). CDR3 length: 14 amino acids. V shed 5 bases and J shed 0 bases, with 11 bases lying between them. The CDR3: CSAADPHSGNTIYF. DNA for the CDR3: TGCAGTGCTGCCGACCCCCACTCTGGAAACACCATATATTTT.

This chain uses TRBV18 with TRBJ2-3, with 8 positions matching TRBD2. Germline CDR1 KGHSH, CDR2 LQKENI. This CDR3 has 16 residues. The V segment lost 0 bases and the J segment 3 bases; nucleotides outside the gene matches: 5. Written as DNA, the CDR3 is TGTGCCAGCTCACCACCGGGACTAGTAGGGACAGATACGCAGTATTTT. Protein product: CASSPPGLVGTDTQYF.

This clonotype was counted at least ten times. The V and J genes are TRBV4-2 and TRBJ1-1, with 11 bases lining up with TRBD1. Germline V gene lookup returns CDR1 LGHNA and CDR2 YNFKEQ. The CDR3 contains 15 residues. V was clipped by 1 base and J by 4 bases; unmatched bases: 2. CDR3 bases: TGTGCCAGCAGCCAAGCGGGGACAGGGGGCACTGAAGCTTTCTTT. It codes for CASSQAGTGGTEAFF.

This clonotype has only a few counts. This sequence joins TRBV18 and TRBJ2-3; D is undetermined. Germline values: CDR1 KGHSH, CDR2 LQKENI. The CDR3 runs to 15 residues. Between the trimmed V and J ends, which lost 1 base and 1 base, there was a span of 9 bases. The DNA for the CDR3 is TGTGCCAGCTCACCACGTATAGGAGGCACAGATACGCAGTATTTT. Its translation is CASSPRIGGTDTQYF.

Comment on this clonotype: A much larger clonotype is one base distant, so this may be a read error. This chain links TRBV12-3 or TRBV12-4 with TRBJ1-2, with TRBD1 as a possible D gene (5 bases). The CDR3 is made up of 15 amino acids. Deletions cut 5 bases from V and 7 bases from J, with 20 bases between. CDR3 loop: CASSLLGRRGCGYTF. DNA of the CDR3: TGTGCCAGCAGTCTGCTCGGCAGAAGGGGCTGTGGCTACACCTTC.

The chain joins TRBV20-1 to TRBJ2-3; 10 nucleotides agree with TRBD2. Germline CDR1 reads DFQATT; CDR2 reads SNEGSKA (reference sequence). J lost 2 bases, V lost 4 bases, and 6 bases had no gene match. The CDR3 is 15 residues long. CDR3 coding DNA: TGCAGTGCTAACAGCGGGGGGGCCGACACAGATACGCAGTATTTT. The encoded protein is CSANSGGADTDTQYF.

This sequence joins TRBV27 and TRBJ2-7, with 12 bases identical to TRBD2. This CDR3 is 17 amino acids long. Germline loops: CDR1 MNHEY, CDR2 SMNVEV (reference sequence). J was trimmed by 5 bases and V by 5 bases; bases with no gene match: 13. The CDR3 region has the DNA TGTGCCAGCAGTCCCAACCACGTACTAGCGGGAGGCCACGAGCAGTACTTC. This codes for CASSPNHVLAGGHEQYF.